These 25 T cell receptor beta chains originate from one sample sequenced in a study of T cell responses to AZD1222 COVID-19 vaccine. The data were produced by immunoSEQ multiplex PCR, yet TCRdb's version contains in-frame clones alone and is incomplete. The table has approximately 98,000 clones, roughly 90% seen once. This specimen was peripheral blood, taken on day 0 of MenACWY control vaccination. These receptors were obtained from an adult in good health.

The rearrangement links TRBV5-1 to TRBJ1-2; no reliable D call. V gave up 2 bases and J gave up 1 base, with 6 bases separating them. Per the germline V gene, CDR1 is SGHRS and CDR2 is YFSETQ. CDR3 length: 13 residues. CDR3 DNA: TGCGCCAGCAGCTTAGAGTTTAACTATGGCTACACCTTC. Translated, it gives CASSLEFNYGYTF.

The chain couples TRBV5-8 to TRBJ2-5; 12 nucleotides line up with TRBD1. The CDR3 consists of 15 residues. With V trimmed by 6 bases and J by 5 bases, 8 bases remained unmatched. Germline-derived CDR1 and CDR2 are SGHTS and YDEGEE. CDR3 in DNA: TGTGCCAGCAACCCGGGACAGGGGGCTTATGAGACCCAGTACTTC. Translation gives CASNPGQGAYETQYF.

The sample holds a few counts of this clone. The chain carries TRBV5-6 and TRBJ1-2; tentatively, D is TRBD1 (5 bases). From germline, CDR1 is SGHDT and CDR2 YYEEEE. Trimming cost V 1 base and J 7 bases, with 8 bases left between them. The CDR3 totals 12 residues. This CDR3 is CASSLTGAGYTF. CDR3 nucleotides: TGTGCCAGCAGCTTGACTGGGGCTGGCTACACCTTC.

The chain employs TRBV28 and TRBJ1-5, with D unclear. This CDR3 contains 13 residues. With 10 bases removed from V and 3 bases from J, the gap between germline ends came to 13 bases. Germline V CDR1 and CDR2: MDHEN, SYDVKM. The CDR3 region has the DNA TGTGCCACCAGAGGACCGCCCAATCAGCCCCAGCATTTT. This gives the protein CATRGPPNQPQHF.

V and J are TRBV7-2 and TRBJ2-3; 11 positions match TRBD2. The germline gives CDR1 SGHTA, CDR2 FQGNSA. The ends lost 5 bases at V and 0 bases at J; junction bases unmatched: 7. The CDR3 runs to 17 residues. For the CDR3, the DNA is TGTGCCAGCAGCCCGAGGACTAGCGGGTCTAGCACAGATACGCAGTATTTT. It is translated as CASSPRTSGSSTDTQYF.

CDR3 in amino acids: CASSFRDNGEAFF. CDR3 DNA sequence: TGTGCCAGCAGTTTCCGGGACAATGGGGAAGCTTTCTTT. The V call is TRBV6-2 or TRBV6-3, the J call TRBJ1-1; D is perhaps TRBD1 (6 bases). V was clipped by 4 bases and J by 8 bases, with 14 bases between them. Germline assignment: CDR1 MNHEY and CDR2 SVGEGT. There are 13 residues in the CDR3.

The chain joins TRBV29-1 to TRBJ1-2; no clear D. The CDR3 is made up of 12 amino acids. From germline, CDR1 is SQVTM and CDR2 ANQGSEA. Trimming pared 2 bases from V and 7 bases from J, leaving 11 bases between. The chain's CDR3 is CSVESAGGGYTF. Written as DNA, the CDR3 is TGCAGCGTTGAATCGGCCGGTGGTGGCTACACCTTC.

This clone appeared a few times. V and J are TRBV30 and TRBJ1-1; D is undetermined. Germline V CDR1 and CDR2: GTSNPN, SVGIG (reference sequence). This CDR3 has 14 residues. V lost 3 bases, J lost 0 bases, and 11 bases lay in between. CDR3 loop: CAWRWVRLNTEAFF. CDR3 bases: TGTGCCTGGAGATGGGTAAGGTTGAACACTGAAGCTTTCTTT. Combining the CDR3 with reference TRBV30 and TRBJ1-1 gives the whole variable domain SQTIHQWPATLVQPVGSPLSLECTVEGTSNPNLYWYRQAAGRGLQLLFYSVGIGQISSEVPQNLSASRPQDRQFILSSKKLLLSDSGFYLCAWRWVRLNTEAFFGQGTRLTVV.

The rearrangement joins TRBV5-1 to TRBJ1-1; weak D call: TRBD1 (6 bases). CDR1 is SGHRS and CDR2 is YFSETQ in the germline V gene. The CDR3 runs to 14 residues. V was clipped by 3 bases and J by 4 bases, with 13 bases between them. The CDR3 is CASSSYRAGTEAFF. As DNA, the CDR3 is TGCGCCAGCAGCTCTTACAGGGCAGGCACTGAAGCTTTCTTT.

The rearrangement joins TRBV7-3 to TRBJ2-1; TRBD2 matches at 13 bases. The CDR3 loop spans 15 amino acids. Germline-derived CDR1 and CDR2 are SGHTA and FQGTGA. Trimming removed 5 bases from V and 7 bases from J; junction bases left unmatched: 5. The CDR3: CASSPGTSGVNEQFF. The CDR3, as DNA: TGTGCCAGCAGCCCCGGGACTAGCGGGGTAAATGAGCAGTTCTTC.

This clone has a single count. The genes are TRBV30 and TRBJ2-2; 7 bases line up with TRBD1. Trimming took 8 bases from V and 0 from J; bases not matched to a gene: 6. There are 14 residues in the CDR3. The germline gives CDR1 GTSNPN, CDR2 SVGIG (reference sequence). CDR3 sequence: CAGKGTANTGELFF. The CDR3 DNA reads TGTGCCGGTAAGGGGACAGCGAACACCGGGGAGCTGTTTTTT.

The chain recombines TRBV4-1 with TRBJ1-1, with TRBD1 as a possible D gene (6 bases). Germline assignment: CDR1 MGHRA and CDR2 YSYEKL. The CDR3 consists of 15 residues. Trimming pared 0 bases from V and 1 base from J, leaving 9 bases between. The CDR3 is CASSQEWGANTEAFF. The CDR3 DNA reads TGCGCCAGCAGCCAAGAATGGGGGGCGAACACTGAAGCTTTCTTT.

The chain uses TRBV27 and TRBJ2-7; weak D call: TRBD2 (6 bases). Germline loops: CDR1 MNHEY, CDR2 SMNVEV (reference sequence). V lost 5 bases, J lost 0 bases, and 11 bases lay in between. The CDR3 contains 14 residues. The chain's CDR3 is CASSGDFGSYEQYF. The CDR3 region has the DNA TGTGCCAGCAGTGGGGACTTTGGCTCCTACGAGCAGTACTTC.

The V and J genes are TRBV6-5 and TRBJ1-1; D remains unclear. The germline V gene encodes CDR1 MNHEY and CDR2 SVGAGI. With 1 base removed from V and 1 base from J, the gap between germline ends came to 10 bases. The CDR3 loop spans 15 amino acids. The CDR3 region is CASSYFPDGNTEAFF. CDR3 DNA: TGTGCCAGCAGTTACTTCCCCGACGGGAACACTGAAGCTTTCTTT.

The CDR3 sequence: CASSESLTEMNTEAFF. The CDR3 DNA reads as TGTGCCAGCAGTGAATCCTTGACCGAGATGAACACTGAAGCTTTCTTT. The chain couples TRBV6-1 to TRBJ1-1; D is undetermined. This CDR3 comprises 16 residues. The ends were cut back, 2 bases at V and 0 bases at J, with 13 bases in the middle. Germline CDR1 reads MNHNS; CDR2 reads SASEGT.

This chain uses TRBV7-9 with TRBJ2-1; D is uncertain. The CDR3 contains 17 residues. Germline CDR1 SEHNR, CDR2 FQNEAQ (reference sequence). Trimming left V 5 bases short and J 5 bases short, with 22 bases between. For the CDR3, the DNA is TGTGCCAGCAGCGAATGGAAGGGAATTGGGTGGGACAATGAGCAGTTCTTC. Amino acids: CASSEWKGIGWDNEQFF. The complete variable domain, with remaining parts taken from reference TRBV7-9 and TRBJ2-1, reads DTGVSQNPRHKITKRGQNVTFRCDPISEHNRLYWYRQTLGQGPEFLTYFQNEAQLEKSRLLSDRFSAERPKGSFSTLEIQRTEQGDSAMYLCASSEWKGIGWDNEQFFGPGTRLTVL.

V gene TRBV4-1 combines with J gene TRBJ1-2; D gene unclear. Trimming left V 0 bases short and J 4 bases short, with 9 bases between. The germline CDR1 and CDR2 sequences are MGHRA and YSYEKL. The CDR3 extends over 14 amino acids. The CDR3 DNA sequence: TGCGCCAGCAGCCAAGAAACGGGCCTCTATGGCTACACCTTC. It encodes CASSQETGLYGYTF.

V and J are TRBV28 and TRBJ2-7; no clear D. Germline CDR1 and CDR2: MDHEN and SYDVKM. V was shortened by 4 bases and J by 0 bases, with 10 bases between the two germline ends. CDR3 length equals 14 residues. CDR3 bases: TGTGCCAGCAGTTCGGACGGGCGCTCCTACGAGCAGTACTTC. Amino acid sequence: CASSSDGRSYEQYF.

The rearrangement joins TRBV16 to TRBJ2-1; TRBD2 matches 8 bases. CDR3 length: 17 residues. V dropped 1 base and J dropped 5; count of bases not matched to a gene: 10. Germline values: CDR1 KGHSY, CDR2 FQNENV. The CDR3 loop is CASSQFWLAGFDNEQFF. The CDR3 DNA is TGTGCCAGCAGCCAATTTTGGCTAGCGGGCTTCGACAATGAGCAGTTCTTC.

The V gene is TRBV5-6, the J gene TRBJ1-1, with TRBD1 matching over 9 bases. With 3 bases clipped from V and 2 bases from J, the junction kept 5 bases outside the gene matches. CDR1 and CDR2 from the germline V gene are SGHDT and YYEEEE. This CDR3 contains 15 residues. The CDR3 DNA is TGTGCCAGCAGCTGGAGGGACAGGGCAAACACTGAAGCTTTCTTT. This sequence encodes CASSWRDRANTEAFF.

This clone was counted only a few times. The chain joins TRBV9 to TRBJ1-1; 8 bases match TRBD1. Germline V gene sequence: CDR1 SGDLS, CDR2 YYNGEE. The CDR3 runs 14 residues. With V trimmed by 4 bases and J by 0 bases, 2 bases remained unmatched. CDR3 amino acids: CASSTQGVNTEAFF. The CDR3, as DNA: TGTGCCAGCAGCACACAGGGGGTGAACACTGAAGCTTTCTTT.

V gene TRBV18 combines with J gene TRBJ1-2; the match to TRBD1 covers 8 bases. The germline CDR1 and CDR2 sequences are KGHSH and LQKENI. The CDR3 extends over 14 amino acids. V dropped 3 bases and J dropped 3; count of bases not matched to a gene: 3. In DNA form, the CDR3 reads TGTGCCAGCTCACCCTTGACAGGGGACTATGGCTACACCTTC. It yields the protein CASSPLTGDYGYTF. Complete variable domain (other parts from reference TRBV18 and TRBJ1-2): NAGVMQNPRHLVRRRGQEARLRCSPMKGHSHVYWYRQLPEEGLKFMVYLQKENIIDESGMPKERFSAEFPKEGPSILRIQQVVRGDSAAYFCASSPLTGDYGYTFGSGTRLTVV.

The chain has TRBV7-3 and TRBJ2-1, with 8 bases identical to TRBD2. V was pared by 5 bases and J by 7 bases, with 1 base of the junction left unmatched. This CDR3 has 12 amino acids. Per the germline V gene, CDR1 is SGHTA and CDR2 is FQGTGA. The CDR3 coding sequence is TGTGCCAGCAGCCCTAGCGGGAATGAGCAGTTCTTC. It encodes CASSPSGNEQFF.

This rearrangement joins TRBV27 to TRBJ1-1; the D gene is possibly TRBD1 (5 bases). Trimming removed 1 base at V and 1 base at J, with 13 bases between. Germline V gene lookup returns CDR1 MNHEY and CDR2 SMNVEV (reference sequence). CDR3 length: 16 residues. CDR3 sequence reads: CASSLLPGNGNTEAFF. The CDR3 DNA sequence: TGTGCCAGCAGTTTATTGCCAGGGAATGGGAACACTGAAGCTTTCTTT.

CDR3 coding DNA: TGTGCCAGCAGTTTCGACAGGGTGAGCTCCTACGAGCAGTACTTC. This gives the protein CASSFDRVSSYEQYF. The chain carries TRBV28 and TRBJ2-7, with TRBD1 matching 7 bases. Germline values: CDR1 MDHEN, CDR2 SYDVKM. Trimming cost V 3 bases and J 0 bases; bases outside gene matches: 5. CDR3 length: 15 residues.